These T cell receptor beta chains were read from a single sample in a study of identical twins. Using its own MiXCR run on the 5' RACE reads, TCRdb lists one record per CDR3 protein. The sample carries roughly 720,000 distinct CDR3 sequences, about 20% recorded once. These same data were also listed under a study on T cells expressing NK-cell markers.

The sequenced sample was PBMCs. Every receptor here comes from a woman under 30 in good health. Each CDR3 is given with its conserved first and last residue. Clone size is shown for a subset of rows, as once, few, many or a class of expanded clone.

J gene: TRBJ1-2
clone size: -
V gene: TRBV20-1
CDR3 protein: CSASRQGVGGYTF

J gene: TRBJ2-7
clone size: -
V gene: TRBV29-1
CDR3 protein: CSVIPGGTYEQYF

J gene: TRBJ1-1
clone size: -
V gene: TRBV6-1
CDR3 protein: CASSPDWSTEAFF

J gene: TRBJ2-1
clone size: once
V gene: TRBV7-9
CDR3 protein: CASSSSGRPPYNEQFF

J gene: TRBJ2-7
clone size: -
V gene: TRBV6-5
CDR3 protein: CASSYSGGTRTYEQYF

J gene: TRBJ2-1
clone size: -
V gene: TRBV5-1
CDR3 protein: CASSPITGYYNEQFF

J gene: TRBJ2-7
clone size: few
V gene: TRBV15
CDR3 protein: CATAVGTGFFEQYF

J gene: TRBJ2-5
clone size: -
V gene: TRBV29-1
CDR3 protein: CSVDPGVGETQYF

J gene: TRBJ1-4
clone size: -
V gene: TRBV28
CDR3 protein: CASSSGTNNEKLFF

J gene: TRBJ2-5
clone size: few
V gene: TRBV7-2
CDR3 protein: CASSLATVYQETQYF

J gene: TRBJ2-7
clone size: few
V gene: TRBV3-1
CDR3 protein: CASSQDPGVAYEQYF

J gene: TRBJ1-4
clone size: -
V gene: TRBV20-1
CDR3 protein: CSASGYLRRSTNEKLFF

J gene: TRBJ1-1
clone size: -
V gene: TRBV10-3
CDR3 protein: CAISEQVGPSEAFF

J gene: TRBJ2-1
clone size: -
V gene: TRBV5-1
CDR3 protein: CASSPGHVGANEQFF

J gene: TRBJ2-1
clone size: many
V gene: TRBV10-3
CDR3 protein: CAISGLAGSSYNEQFF

J gene: TRBJ1-5
clone size: -
V gene: TRBV15
CDR3 protein: CATSRGPGNQPQHF

J gene: TRBJ2-1
clone size: few
V gene: TRBV3-1
CDR3 protein: CASSQVTSGSDEQFF

J gene: TRBJ2-2
clone size: few
V gene: TRBV4-2
CDR3 protein: CASSQDRRTGELFF

J gene: TRBJ2-5
clone size: -
V gene: TRBV29-1
CDR3 protein: CSVEAGAETQYF

J gene: TRBJ2-5
clone size: -
V gene: TRBV7-2
CDR3 protein: CASSLVSSVDKTQYF

J gene: TRBJ2-2
clone size: -
V gene: TRBV11-2
CDR3 protein: CASSLSSGRATGELFF

J gene: TRBJ1-1
clone size: few
V gene: TRBV7-9
CDR3 protein: CASSLALGQEEFF

J gene: TRBJ2-5
clone size: -
V gene: TRBV29-1
CDR3 protein: CSVVRKTQYF

J gene: TRBJ2-3
clone size: -
V gene: TRBV20-1
CDR3 protein: CSATSLGLAGRSTDTQYF

J gene: TRBJ2-4
clone size: few
V gene: TRBV20-1
CDR3 protein: CSARSATEARNIQYF

J gene: TRBJ1-2
clone size: few
V gene: TRBV5-1
CDR3 protein: CASSRSGQEYGYTF

J gene: TRBJ2-5
clone size: -
V gene: TRBV7-8
CDR3 protein: CASSRSNREETQYF

J gene: TRBJ2-1
clone size: -
V gene: TRBV20-1
CDR3 protein: CSAHRLADSSNEQLF

J gene: TRBJ2-3
clone size: few
V gene: TRBV5-1
CDR3 protein: CASNKIPGQGGTDTQYF

J gene: TRBJ2-5
clone size: -
V gene: TRBV12-3/TRBV12-4
CDR3 protein: CASRGLFQETQYF